This T cell receptor (beta chain) was found in a study of blood T cell repertoires in COVID-19. Study at large: Sites across the United States, Italy and Spain contributed samples from acute and convalescent COVID-19.

The germline gives CDR1 SEHNR, CDR2 FQNEAQ (reference sequence). Trimming took 5 bases from V and 3 from J; bases not matched to a gene: 5. This CDR3 region has 15 residues. The authors' processing: Reference gene primer amplification gave nucleated cell count estimates. Only in-frame clones appear in the TCRdb table, and some are missing; sequencing was by immunoSEQ multiplex PCR. That table furnishes V, J and clone size, whereas the DNA furnished D and trimming. This table holds around 450,000 clones, about nine tenths found once. Participant ages covered about 18 to 95 years across 24 US areas. Symptom resolution, clearance, or two negative PCRs marked the recovered donors of Cohort 3.

This receptor was identified in a woman under 30 who had recovered from COVID-19. The chain recombines TRBV7-9 with TRBJ1-4; 8 nucleotides agree with TRBD1. The sample was PBMCs or T cells enriched from blood (not recorded which). CDR3 sequence (DNA): TGTGCCAGCAGCCAAACAGGGGGATCTAATGAAAAACTGTTTTTT. Residues: CASSQTGGSNEKLFF.